This entry lists 30 T cell receptor beta chains sequenced from one sample in a study of neurological immune-mediated disorders. TCRdb redid the calling of the 5' RACE reads with MiXCR, one entry per CDR3 protein. The sample lists some 80,000 distinct CDR3 sequences, approximately 4.3% seen once, with more than 5% in the top ten. Indicated time point: longitudinal time-point 3. The sequencing input was PBMCs. The receptors were gathered from a woman aged 60-75 years with multiple sclerosis.

This clonotype has a count of ten or more. The chain recombines TRBV7-2 with TRBJ2-2, with TRBD2 matching over 7 bases. V was clipped by 5 bases and J by 3 bases; unmatched bases: 9. Germline V CDR1 and CDR2: SGHTA, FQGNSA. The CDR3 contains 16 residues. CDR3 in DNA: TGTGCCAGCAGCCCCTGGGGAGGGCTGGACACCGGGGAGCTGTTTTTT. Its translation: CASSPWGGLDTGELFF.

The table lists this clonotype with many counts. The J gene is TRBJ2-1, the V gene TRBV2; 9 nucleotides agree with TRBD2. The germline CDR1 and CDR2 sequences are SNHLY and FYNNEI. The ends lost 8 bases at V and 3 bases at J; junction bases unmatched: 2. This CDR3 contains 13 residues. In DNA form, the CDR3 reads TGTGCCAGCCGGCGGGGGGGCTACAATGAGCAGTTCTTC. Protein: CASRRGGYNEQFF.

This clonotype was seen many times. The V call is TRBV20-1, the J call TRBJ2-3; D not certain. CDR1 DFQATT and CDR2 SNEGSKA come from the germline V gene (reference sequence). The CDR3 is 15 residues long. V was pared by 0 bases and J by 1 base, with 11 bases between. The DNA of the CDR3 is TGCAGTGCTAGAGATAGCAGTTGGGGCACAGATACGCAGTATTTT. This codes for CSARDSSWGTDTQYF.

This clonotype was recorded many times. This rearrangement joins TRBV4-1 to TRBJ2-7; 8 bases are shared with TRBD1. CDR3 length: 15 amino acids. V shed 3 bases and J 2 bases; nucleotides not matched to a gene: 6. Germline V gene sequence: CDR1 MGHRA, CDR2 YSYEKL. CDR3: CASSQTGDPPYEQYF. CDR3 DNA: TGCGCCAGCAGCCAGACAGGGGACCCCCCCTACGAGCAGTACTTC.

The sample holds many counts of this clonotype. V gene TRBV27 combines with J gene TRBJ2-1; 9 nucleotides agree with TRBD2. The V and J ends lost 2 bases and 6 bases, in that order; junction bases with no gene match: 5. The CDR3 length is 15 residues. Germline V gene data show CDR1 as MNHEY and CDR2 as SMNVEV (reference sequence). Here the CDR3 reads CASSLGGGVGNEQFF. The CDR3 bases are TGTGCCAGCAGTTTAGGCGGGGGGGTAGGCAATGAGCAGTTCTTC.

This chain's CDR3 is CASSFFDTNSPLHF. DNA for the CDR3: TGTGCCAGCAGCTTTTTCGACACCAATTCACCCCTCCACTTT. V is TRBV7-6 and J is TRBJ1-6; D is unclear. Germline V gene lookup returns CDR1 SGHVS and CDR2 FNYEAQ. The V end lost 3 bases, the J end lost 7 bases, and 10 bases lay between the germline ends. The CDR3 covers 14 residues. Variable domain in full (rest from reference TRBV7-6 and TRBJ1-6): GAGVSQSPRYKVTKRGQDVALRCDPISGHVSLYWYRQALGQGPEFLTYFNYEAQQDKSGLPNDRFSAERPEGSISTLTIQRTEQRDSAMYRCASSFFDTNSPLHFGNGTRLTVT.

This clonotype was recorded at least ten times. The chain employs TRBV5-8 and TRBJ1-2; 9 bases map to TRBD1. This CDR3 contains 14 residues. V gave up 7 bases and J gave up 8 bases; unmatched junction bases: 12. CDR1 and CDR2 from the germline V gene are SGHTS and YDEGEE. This chain's CDR3 is CASGLDRGTRGYTF. CDR3 in DNA: TGTGCCAGCGGACTGGACAGGGGCACGCGGGGCTACACCTTC.

This clonotype appeared many times. The V call is TRBV3-1, the J call TRBJ2-1, with D unclear. The V end was cut by 3 bases, the J end by 6 bases, with 15 bases between. Germline CDR1 LGHDT, CDR2 YNNKEL (reference sequence). This CDR3 region has 15 residues. The CDR3 loop is CASSQWSWRGNEQFF. The DNA for the CDR3 is TGTGCCAGCAGCCAGTGGTCGTGGCGTGGCAATGAGCAGTTCTTC.

This clonotype was seen many times. This sequence joins TRBV5-1 and TRBJ2-2, with D possibly being TRBD1 (5 bases). Trimming took off 5 bases at V and 3 bases at J, with 8 bases between the two ends. The CDR3 loop spans 13 amino acids. Germline loops: CDR1 SGHRS, CDR2 YFSETQ. CDR3 in amino acids: CASSIGDTGELFF. The DNA of the CDR3 is TGCGCCAGCAGTATAGGGGACACCGGGGAGCTGTTTTTT.

This clonotype was detected ten times or more. The J gene is TRBJ1-4, the V gene TRBV7-6; D uncertain. The CDR3 is 13 residues long. Looked up from germline, CDR1 is SGHVS and CDR2 is FNYEAQ. V dropped 3 bases and J dropped 8 bases, with 10 bases sitting between them. The CDR3 DNA reads as TGTGCCAGCAGCTTGAGAGTGGGAGAAAAACTGTTTTTT. Translating it yields CASSLRVGEKLFF.

A remark on this clonotype: A much larger clone differs by one base, so this may be a read error. V and J are TRBV20-1 and TRBJ2-1; D may be TRBD2 (6 bases). The V end was cut by 6 bases, the J end by 2 bases, with 17 bases between. Germline CDR1 reads DFQATT; CDR2 reads SNEGSKA (reference sequence). This CDR3 contains 15 residues. CDR3 residues: CSAIPGLVTYNEQFF. In DNA, the CDR3 is TGCAGTGCCATCCCGGGACTGGTGACCTACAATGAGCAGTTCTTC.

The table lists this clonotype with many counts. V gene TRBV5-1 combines with J gene TRBJ2-2; D ambiguous. Germline CDR1 SGHRS, CDR2 YFSETQ. CDR3 size: 15 residues. Trimming took 5 bases from V and 3 from J, leaving 14 bases between them. In DNA, the CDR3 is TGCGCCAGCAGTTCCGAATTATATGACACCGGGGAGCTGTTTTTT. This encodes CASSSELYDTGELFF.

This clonotype was recorded many times. This chain uses TRBV3-1 with TRBJ1-5; D may be TRBD1 (5 bases). V lost 3 bases to trimming and J lost 4 bases, with 13 bases between them. From germline, CDR1 is LGHDT and CDR2 YNNKEL (reference sequence). The CDR3 sequence is 15 residues long. CDR3 bases: TGTGCCAGCAGCCAGGACAAGAGAAATAATCAGCCCCAGCATTTT. The encoded protein is CASSQDKRNNQPQHF. The whole variable domain, remainder taken from reference TRBV3-1 and TRBJ1-5, is DTAVSQTPKYLVTQMGNDKSIKCEQNLGHDTMYWYKQDSKKFLKIMFSYNNKELIINETVPNRFSPKSPDKAHLNLHINSLELGDSAVYFCASSQDKRNNQPQHFGDGTRLSIL.

This clonotype showed up many times. The chain uses TRBV6-5 and TRBJ1-1, with D possibly TRBD1 on 5 matching bases. The ends were cut back, 6 bases at V and 3 bases at J, with 14 bases in the middle. There are 14 residues in the CDR3. Germline values: CDR1 MNHEY, CDR2 SVGAGI. The CDR3 nucleotides are TGTGCCAGCAGAGTTCAGGGATGGGACACTGAAGCTTTCTTT. Its translation: CASRVQGWDTEAFF.

This clonotype was detected many times. This rearrangement joins TRBV5-1 to TRBJ2-3; possibly TRBD2 for D (5 bases). Germline CDR1 reads SGHRS; CDR2 reads YFSETQ. The CDR3 extends over 18 amino acids. V lost 4 bases and J lost 0, with 21 bases in between. The CDR3: CASSPGTTQRPSTDTQYF. In nucleotides, the CDR3 is TGCGCCAGCAGCCCGGGAACCACACAGAGGCCTAGCACAGATACGCAGTATTTT.

This clonotype was detected many times. The rearrangement links TRBV11-2 to TRBJ1-2, with D unresolved. Germline CDR1 SGHAT, CDR2 FQNNGV. This CDR3 contains 15 residues. Trimming cost V 0 bases and J 2 bases, with 10 bases left between them. The DNA of the CDR3 is TGTGCCAGCAGCTTAGATGCGGGCAGCAACTATGGCTACACCTTC. This gives the protein CASSLDAGSNYGYTF.

Worth noting for this clonotype: This may stem from a read error, because a much larger clone lies one nucleotide away. The V gene is TRBV20-1, the J gene TRBJ1-1; TRBD1 is a possible D gene (6 bases). V lost 7 bases to trimming and J lost 7 bases, with 19 bases between them. The germline gives CDR1 DFQATT, CDR2 SNEGSKA (reference sequence). The length of the CDR3 is 13 residues. CDR3 bases: TGCAGTGATAGTTTGGGGGCGTGGAATGAAGCTTTCTTT. Translating gives CSDSLGAWNEAFF.

There are many counts of this clonotype. The rearrangement uses TRBV11-2 and TRBJ2-1, with 11 bases that match TRBD1. The CDR3 totals 16 residues. Per the germline V gene, CDR1 is SGHAT and CDR2 is FQNNGV. V was clipped by 6 bases and J by 3 bases; unmatched bases: 7. The chain's CDR3 is CASRPGTGGFYNEQFF. DNA of the CDR3: TGTGCCAGCAGGCCCGGGACAGGGGGGTTCTACAATGAGCAGTTCTTC.

At least ten counts were recorded for this clonotype. V and J are TRBV25-1 and TRBJ1-2, with D perhaps TRBD1 (5 bases). V was shortened by 4 bases and J by 1 base, with 10 bases between the two germline ends. Germline values: CDR1 MGHDK, CDR2 SYGVNS. The CDR3 runs to 14 residues. CDR3 region: CASSGGVLNYGYTF. CDR3 bases: TGTGCCAGCAGTGGGGGCGTCCTTAACTATGGCTACACCTTC.

This clonotype was seen repeatedly, ten times or more. The chain joins TRBV12-3 or TRBV12-4 to TRBJ1-1; no firm D call. The CDR3 extends over 14 amino acids. V was shortened by 1 base and J by 10 bases, with 16 bases between the two germline ends. CDR3 protein: CASSLELRPQGAFF. The CDR3 nucleotides read TGTGCCAGCAGTTTAGAGTTGAGGCCTCAAGGAGCTTTCTTT.

This clonotype has ten or more counts. The V and J genes are TRBV18 and TRBJ2-7; D ambiguous. The CDR3 is made up of 15 amino acids. The V end was cut by 3 bases, the J end by 0 bases, with 12 bases between. CDR1 KGHSH and CDR2 LQKENI come from the germline V gene. The CDR3: CASSPVAPNSYEQYF. CDR3 nucleotides: TGTGCCAGCTCACCGGTGGCGCCTAACTCCTACGAGCAGTACTTC.

This clonotype was picked up many times. This sequence joins TRBV5-1 and TRBJ2-6, with no clear D. Germline V gene sequence: CDR1 SGHRS, CDR2 YFSETQ. Trimming stripped 1 base from V and 0 bases from J, with 11 bases between. The CDR3 length is 17 residues. CDR3 loop: CASSLRPPNSGANVLTF. In DNA form, the CDR3 reads TGCGCCAGCAGCTTGAGACCGCCAAACTCTGGGGCCAACGTCCTGACTTTC.

This clonotype was recorded at least ten times. The chain uses TRBV20-1 and TRBJ2-7; D ambiguous. The CDR3 extends over 12 amino acids. The V gene lost 3 bases and the J gene lost 1 base, with 7 bases spanning the gap. Germline V gene sequence: CDR1 DFQATT, CDR2 SNEGSKA (reference sequence). The CDR3 DNA sequence: TGCAGTGCTAGTGAGATATCCTACGAGCAGTACTTC. It codes for CSASEISYEQYF.

At least ten counts were recorded for this clonotype. The V gene is TRBV5-1, the J gene TRBJ2-2; D is perhaps TRBD1 (6 bases). The germline V gene has CDR1 SGHRS and CDR2 YFSETQ. The V and J ends lost 0 bases and 6 bases respectively, with 18 bases between them. CDR3 length: 17 amino acids. CDR3 DNA: TGCGCCAGCAGCTTGGATTTGTCCAGGGGTCCCCCCGGGGAGCTGTTTTTT. Protein: CASSLDLSRGPPGELFF. Combining the CDR3 with reference TRBV5-1 and TRBJ2-2 gives the whole variable domain KAGVTQTPRYLIKTRGQQVTLSCSPISGHRSVSWYQQTPGQGLQFLFEYFSETQRNKGNFPGRFSGRQFSNSRSEMNVSTLELGDSALYLCASSLDLSRGPPGELFFGEGSRLTVL.

This clonotype was picked up many times. The rearrangement joins TRBV20-1 to TRBJ2-5; D gene uncertain. The V end lost 4 bases, the J end lost 4 bases, and 7 bases lay between the germline ends. CDR3 size: 11 residues. Germline lookup yields CDR1 DFQATT and CDR2 SNEGSKA (reference sequence). In DNA form, the CDR3 reads TGCAGTGCTAAAAGTCGAGAGACCCAGTACTTC. Protein: CSAKSRETQYF.

This clonotype has only a few counts. The rearrangement joins TRBV3-1 to TRBJ2-1; 12 nucleotides agree with TRBD2. After removal of 4 bases from V and 5 bases from J, the junction contained 3 bases not matched to a gene. Germline V gene lookup returns CDR1 LGHDT and CDR2 YNNKEL (reference sequence). This CDR3 is built from 15 residues. CDR3 nucleotides: TGTGCCAGCAGCCGACGACTAGCGGGAGACAATGAGCAGTTCTTC. Protein product: CASSRRLAGDNEQFF.

This clonotype was observed many times. The genes are TRBV29-1 and TRBJ1-5; D remains unclear. V was clipped by 3 bases and J by 3 bases, with 6 bases between them. The CDR3 runs 12 residues. Germline CDR1 SQVTM, CDR2 ANQGSEA. This chain's CDR3 is CSVERPNQPQHF. CDR3 sequence (DNA): TGCAGCGTTGAGAGACCCAATCAGCCCCAGCATTTT.

This clonotype was seen at least ten times. This chain links TRBV5-1 with TRBJ2-3, with 12 bases matching TRBD1. The V gene's germline CDR1 is SGHRS and CDR2 YFSETQ. The CDR3 sequence is 18 residues long. J was trimmed by 0 bases and V by 3 bases; bases with no gene match: 8. This chain's CDR3 is CASSSGDRGRPSTDTQYF. The CDR3 bases are TGCGCCAGCAGCTCGGGGGACAGGGGGCGGCCTAGCACAGATACGCAGTATTTT.

Ten or more counts support this clonotype. The chain recombines TRBV14 with TRBJ2-1; D ambiguous. The CDR3 sequence is 14 residues long. Germline CDR1 reads SGHDN; CDR2 reads FVKESK. The V end lost 4 bases, the J end lost 8 bases, and 15 bases lay between the germline ends. DNA for the CDR3: TGTGCCAGCAGCCGCCTCCTGACGCGGTATGAGCAGTTCTTC. Protein: CASSRLLTRYEQFF.

This clonotype has a count of ten or more. The chain's CDR3 is CASSFAGTSYEQYF. The DNA for the CDR3 is TGCGCCAGCAGCTTTGCCGGGACCTCTTACGAGCAGTACTTC. V is TRBV5-1 and J is TRBJ2-7; D is tentatively TRBD1 or TRBD2 (5 bases each). CDR1 is SGHRS and CDR2 is YFSETQ in the germline V gene. CDR3 size: 14 residues. V shed 2 bases and J shed 4 bases, with 13 bases lying between them.